This T cell receptor beta chain was documented in a study of T cells in localized non-small cell lung cancer. Points from the study as a whole: Longer overall survival accompanied higher blood T cell density. The appearance of a median around 57 of the top 100 tumor clones was seen in adjacent lung. Measurement of T cell clonality placed uninvolved adjacent lung highest, above the level in tumor. It remains possible that heterogeneity exists, since only one tumor region was sequenced.

To note about this clone: Its target is unknown.

Clones were sequenced by immunoSEQ multiplex PCR, and TCRdb holds only the in-frame ones, with some missing. Found here are around 140,000 clones, approximately 88% of them singletons; the top ten hold 1.7%. Germline V CDR1 and CDR2: KGHSH, LQKENI. The CDR3 consists of 15 residues. The V and J ends lost 3 bases and 6 bases, in that order; junction bases with no gene match: 7. The chain employs TRBV18 and TRBJ2-5; 10 bases agree with TRBD1. The receptor was isolated from a female donor over 55 with stage I lung adenocarcinoma. The specimen comprised peripheral blood, sampled before any cancer treatment. The CDR3 sequence is CASSPPTGGLQTQYF. CDR3 in DNA: TGTGCCAGCTCACCCCCGACAGGGGGCTTACAGACCCAGTACTTC.